This TCR beta chain is from a study of T cell repertoires in cytomegalovirus infection. The wider study: Recently described HLA-C-restricted plus well-studied HLA-B-restricted CMV epitopes were used. Evidence of both CMV infection and a matching HLA type came from public TCR beta signatures.

In TCRdb, the reads were re-called with MiXCR into one record per CDR3 protein. The sample includes about 830,000 distinct CDR3 sequences, around a third seen only once; the top ten take around 12%. The CDR3 has 15 amino acids. Germline-derived CDR1 and CDR2 are LGHDT and YNNKEL (reference sequence). Trimming took off 0 bases at V and 2 bases at J, with 11 bases between the two ends. With regard to this clonotype: The antigen remains undetermined.

Study findings and constraints: Frequencies of public TCR beta families were cumulated, and this identified carriers of CMV plus the relevant HLA. The ex vivo response was dominated by HLA-C-restricted CMV-specific TCR beta clonotypes.

Sequencing used cultured CD8+ T cells from PBMCs, obtained from culture after CMV antigen stimulation. V usage is TRBV3-1 and J usage is TRBJ2-7; no reliable D call. The receptor was isolated from a human donor in good health (CMV status not recorded). Some clones in this sample may be carry-over from other donors' samples. CDR3 sequence reads: CASSQDFGVPYEQYF. CDR3 in DNA: TGTGCCAGCAGCCAAGATTTCGGAGTCCCCTACGAGCAGTACTTC.